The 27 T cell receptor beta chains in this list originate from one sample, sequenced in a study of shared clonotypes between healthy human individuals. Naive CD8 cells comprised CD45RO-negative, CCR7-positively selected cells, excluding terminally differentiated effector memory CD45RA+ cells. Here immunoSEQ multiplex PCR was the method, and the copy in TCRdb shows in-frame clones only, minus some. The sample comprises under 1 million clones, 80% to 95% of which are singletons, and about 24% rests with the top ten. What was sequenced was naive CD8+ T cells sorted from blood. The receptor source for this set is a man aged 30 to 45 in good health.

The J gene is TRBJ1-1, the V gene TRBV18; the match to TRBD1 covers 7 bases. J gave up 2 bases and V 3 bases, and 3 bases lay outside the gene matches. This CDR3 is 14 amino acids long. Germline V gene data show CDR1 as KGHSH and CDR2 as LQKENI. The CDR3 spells CASSPGQTNTEAFF. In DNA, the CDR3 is TGTGCCAGCTCACCGGGACAGACAAACACTGAAGCTTTCTTT.

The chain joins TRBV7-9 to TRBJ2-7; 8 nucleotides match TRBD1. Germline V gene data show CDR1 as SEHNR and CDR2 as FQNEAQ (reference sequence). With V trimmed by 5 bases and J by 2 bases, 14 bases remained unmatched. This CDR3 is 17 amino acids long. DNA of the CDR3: TGTGCCAGCAGCGACTCGGGGCCAGGGGGCGCTACCTACGAGCAGTACTTC. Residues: CASSDSGPGGATYEQYF. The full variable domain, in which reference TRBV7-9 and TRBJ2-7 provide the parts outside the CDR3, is DTGVSQNPRHKITKRGQNVTFRCDPISEHNRLYWYRQTLGQGPEFLTYFQNEAQLEKSRLLSDRFSAERPKGSFSTLEIQRTEQGDSAMYLCASSDSGPGGATYEQYFGPGTRLTVT.

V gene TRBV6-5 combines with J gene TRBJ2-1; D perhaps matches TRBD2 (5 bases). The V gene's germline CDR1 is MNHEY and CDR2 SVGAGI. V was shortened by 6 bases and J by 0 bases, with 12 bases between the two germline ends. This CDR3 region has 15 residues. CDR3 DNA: TGTGCCAGCAGCCATGGGGAGAGCTCCTACAATGAGCAGTTCTTC. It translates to CASSHGESSYNEQFF.

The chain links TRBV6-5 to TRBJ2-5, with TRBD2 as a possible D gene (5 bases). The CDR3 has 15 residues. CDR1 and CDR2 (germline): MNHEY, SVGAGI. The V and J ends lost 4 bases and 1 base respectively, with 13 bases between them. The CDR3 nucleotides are TGTGCCAGCAGTTCTACACTAGTTCCCCAAGAGACCCAGTACTTC. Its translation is CASSSTLVPQETQYF.

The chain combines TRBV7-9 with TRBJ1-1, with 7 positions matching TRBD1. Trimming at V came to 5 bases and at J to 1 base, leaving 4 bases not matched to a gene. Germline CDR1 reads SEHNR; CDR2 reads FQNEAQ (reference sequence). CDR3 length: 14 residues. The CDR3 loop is CASSPTGTNTEAFF. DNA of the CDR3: TGTGCCAGCAGCCCGACAGGGACGAACACTGAAGCTTTCTTT.

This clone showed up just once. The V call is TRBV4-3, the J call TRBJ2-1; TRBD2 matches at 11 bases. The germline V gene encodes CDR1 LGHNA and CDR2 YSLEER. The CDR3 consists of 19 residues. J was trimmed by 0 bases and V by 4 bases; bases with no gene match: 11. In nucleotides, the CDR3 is TGCGCCAGCAGCCCAAAAAGGGGACTAGCGGAAAGCTCCTACAATGAGCAGTTCTTC. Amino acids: CASSPKRGLAESSYNEQFF.

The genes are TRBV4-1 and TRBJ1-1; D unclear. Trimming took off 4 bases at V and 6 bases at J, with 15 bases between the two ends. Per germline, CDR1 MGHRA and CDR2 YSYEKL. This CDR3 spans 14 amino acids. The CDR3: CASSRLGVSSEAFF. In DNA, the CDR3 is TGCGCCAGCAGCCGCCTCGGGGTTAGCTCTGAAGCTTTCTTT.

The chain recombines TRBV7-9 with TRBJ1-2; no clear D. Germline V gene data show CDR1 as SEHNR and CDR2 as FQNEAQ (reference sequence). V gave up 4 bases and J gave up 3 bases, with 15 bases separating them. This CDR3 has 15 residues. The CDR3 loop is CASSSQSGFYYGYTF. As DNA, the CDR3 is TGTGCCAGCAGCTCCCAGAGTGGGTTCTACTATGGCTACACCTTC.

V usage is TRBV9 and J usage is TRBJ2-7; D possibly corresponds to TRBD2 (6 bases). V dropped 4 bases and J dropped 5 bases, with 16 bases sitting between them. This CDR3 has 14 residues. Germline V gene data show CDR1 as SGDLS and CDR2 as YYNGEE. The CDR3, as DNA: TGTGCCAGCAGCCCAGGGACTCCCCCCAACGAGCAGTACTTC. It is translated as CASSPGTPPNEQYF. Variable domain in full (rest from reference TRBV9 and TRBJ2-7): DSGVTQTPKHLITATGQRVTLRCSPRSGDLSVYWYQQSLDQGLQFLIQYYNGEERAKGNILERFSAQQFPDLHSELNLSSLELGDSALYFCASSPGTPPNEQYFGPGTRLTVT.

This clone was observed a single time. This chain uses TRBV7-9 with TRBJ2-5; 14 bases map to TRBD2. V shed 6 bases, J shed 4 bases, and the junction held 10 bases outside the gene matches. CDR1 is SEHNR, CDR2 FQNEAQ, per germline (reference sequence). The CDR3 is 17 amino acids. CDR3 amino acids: CASRPPGLAGVPETQYF. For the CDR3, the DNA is TGTGCCAGCAGGCCGCCGGGACTAGCGGGAGTTCCAGAGACCCAGTACTTC.

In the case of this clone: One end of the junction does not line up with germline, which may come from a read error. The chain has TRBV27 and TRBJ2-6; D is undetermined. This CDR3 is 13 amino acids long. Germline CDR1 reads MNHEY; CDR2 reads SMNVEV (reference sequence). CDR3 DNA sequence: TGTGCCAGCAGGAATACTGGGTCCAACGTCCTGACTTTC. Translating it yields CASRNTGSNVLTF.

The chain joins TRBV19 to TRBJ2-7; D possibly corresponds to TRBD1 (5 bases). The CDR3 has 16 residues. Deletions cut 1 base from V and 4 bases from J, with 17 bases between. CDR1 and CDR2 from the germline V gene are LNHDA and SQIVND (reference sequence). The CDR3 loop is CASSIGFREAGYEQYF. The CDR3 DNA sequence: TGTGCCAGTAGTATAGGTTTCAGGGAAGCTGGGTACGAGCAGTACTTC. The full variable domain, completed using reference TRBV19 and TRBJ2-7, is DGGITQSPKYLFRKEGQNVTLSCEQNLNHDAMYWYRQDPGQGLRLIYYSQIVNDFQKGDIAEGYSVSREKKESFPLTVTSAQKNPTAFYLCASSIGFREAGYEQYFGPGTRLTVT.

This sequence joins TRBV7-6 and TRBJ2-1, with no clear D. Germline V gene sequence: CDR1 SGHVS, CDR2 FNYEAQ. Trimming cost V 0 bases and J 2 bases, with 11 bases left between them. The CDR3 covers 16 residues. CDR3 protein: CASSLARTDPYNEQFF. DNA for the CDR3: TGTGCCAGCAGCTTAGCCAGAACGGATCCCTACAATGAGCAGTTCTTC.

The CDR3 bases are TGTGCCAGCAGCCCGCCGGGGAGCCGGTTCAGGAATGAGCAGTTCTTC. It is translated as CASSPPGSRFRNEQFF. The rearrangement uses TRBV28 and TRBJ2-1, with D perhaps TRBD2 (5 bases). The CDR3 totals 16 residues. Trimming took 6 bases from V and 7 from J, leaving 22 bases between them. Germline V lookup: CDR1 MDHEN, CDR2 SYDVKM.

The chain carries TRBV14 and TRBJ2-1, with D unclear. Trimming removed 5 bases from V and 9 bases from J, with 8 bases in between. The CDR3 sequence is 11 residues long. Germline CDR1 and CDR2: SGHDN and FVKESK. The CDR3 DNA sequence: TGTGCCAGCAGCATCGCGGTTGAGCAGTTCTTC. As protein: CASSIAVEQFF.

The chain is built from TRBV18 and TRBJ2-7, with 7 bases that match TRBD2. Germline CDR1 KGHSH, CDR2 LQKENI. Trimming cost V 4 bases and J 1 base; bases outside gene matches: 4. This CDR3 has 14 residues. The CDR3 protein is CASSLTSASYEQYF. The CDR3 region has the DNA TGTGCCAGCTCACTCACTAGCGCGTCCTACGAGCAGTACTTC.

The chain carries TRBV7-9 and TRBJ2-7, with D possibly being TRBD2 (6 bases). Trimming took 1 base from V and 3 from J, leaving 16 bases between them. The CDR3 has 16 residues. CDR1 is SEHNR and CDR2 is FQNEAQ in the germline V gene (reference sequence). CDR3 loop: CASSLELGGTFYEQYF. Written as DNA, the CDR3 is TGTGCCAGCAGCTTAGAGTTAGGCGGGACCTTCTACGAGCAGTACTTC.

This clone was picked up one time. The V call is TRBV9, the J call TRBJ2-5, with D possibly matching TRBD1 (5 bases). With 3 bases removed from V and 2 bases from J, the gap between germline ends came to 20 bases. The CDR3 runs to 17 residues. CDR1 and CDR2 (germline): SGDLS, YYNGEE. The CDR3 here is CASSGRPDTSDQETQYF. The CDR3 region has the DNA TGTGCCAGCAGCGGCCGCCCGGACACGAGCGATCAAGAGACCCAGTACTTC. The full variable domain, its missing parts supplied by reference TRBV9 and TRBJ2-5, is DSGVTQTPKHLITATGQRVTLRCSPRSGDLSVYWYQQSLDQGLQFLIQYYNGEERAKGNILERFSAQQFPDLHSELNLSSLELGDSALYFCASSGRPDTSDQETQYFGPGTRLLVL.

CDR3 in amino acids: CASSSDRWGEKLFF. CDR3 nucleotides: TGTGCCAGCAGTTCAGACAGGTGGGGTGAAAAACTGTTTTTT. V is TRBV27 and J is TRBJ1-4; D may be TRBD1 (6 bases). The CDR3 contains 14 residues. The ends were cut back, 4 bases at V and 7 bases at J, with 13 bases in the middle. In germline, CDR1 is MNHEY, CDR2 SMNVEV (reference sequence).

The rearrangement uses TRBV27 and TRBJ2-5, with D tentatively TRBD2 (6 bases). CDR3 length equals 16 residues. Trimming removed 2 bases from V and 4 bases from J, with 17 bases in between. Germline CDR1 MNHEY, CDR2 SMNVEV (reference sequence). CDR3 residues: CASSLEGGIVVETQYF. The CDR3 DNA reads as TGTGCCAGCAGTTTAGAGGGAGGAATTGTGGTAGAGACCCAGTACTTC.

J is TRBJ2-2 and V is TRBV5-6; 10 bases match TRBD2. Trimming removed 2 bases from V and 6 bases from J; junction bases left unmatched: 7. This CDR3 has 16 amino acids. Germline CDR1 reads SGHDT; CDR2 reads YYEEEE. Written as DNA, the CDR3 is TGTGCCAGCAGCTTTCTAGCGGGAGTTGTATCCGGGGAGCTGTTTTTT. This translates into CASSFLAGVVSGELFF.

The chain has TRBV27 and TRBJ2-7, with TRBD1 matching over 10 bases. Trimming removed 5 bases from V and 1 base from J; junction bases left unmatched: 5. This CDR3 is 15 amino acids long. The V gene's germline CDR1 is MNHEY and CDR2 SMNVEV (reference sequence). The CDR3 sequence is CASSQSGQGSYEQYF. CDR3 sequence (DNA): TGTGCCAGCAGTCAATCGGGACAGGGGTCCTACGAGCAGTACTTC.

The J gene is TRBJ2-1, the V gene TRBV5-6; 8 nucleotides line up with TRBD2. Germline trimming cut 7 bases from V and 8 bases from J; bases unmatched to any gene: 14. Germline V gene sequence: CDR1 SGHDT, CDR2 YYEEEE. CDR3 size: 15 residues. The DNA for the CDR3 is TGTGCCAGCGCGAACCCCCGGGAGGGCCCGGATGAGCAGTTCTTC. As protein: CASANPREGPDEQFF.

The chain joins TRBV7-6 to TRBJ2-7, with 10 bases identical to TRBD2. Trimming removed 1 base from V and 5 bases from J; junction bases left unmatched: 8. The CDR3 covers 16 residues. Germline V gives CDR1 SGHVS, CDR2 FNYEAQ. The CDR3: CASSLGPTSGANEQYF. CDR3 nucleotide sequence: TGTGCCAGCAGCTTAGGCCCCACTAGCGGGGCCAACGAGCAGTACTTC. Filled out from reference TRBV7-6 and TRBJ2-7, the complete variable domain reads GAGVSQSPRYKVTKRGQDVALRCDPISGHVSLYWYRQALGQGPEFLTYFNYEAQQDKSGLPNDRFSAERPEGSISTLTIQRTEQRDSAMYRCASSLGPTSGANEQYFGPGTRLTVT.

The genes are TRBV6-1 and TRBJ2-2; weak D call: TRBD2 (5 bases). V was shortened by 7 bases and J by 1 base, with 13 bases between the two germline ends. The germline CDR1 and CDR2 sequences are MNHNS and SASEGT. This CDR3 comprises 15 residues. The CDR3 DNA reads TGTGCCAGCAAGGAAGGAGAGGGGAACACCGGGGAGCTGTTTTTT. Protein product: CASKEGEGNTGELFF.

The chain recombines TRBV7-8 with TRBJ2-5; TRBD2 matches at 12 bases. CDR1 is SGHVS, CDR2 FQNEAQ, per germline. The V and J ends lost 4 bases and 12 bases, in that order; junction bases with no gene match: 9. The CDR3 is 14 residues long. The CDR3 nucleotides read TGTGCCAGCAGCTCCCGGACTAGCGGGGAGGTCAAGTACTTC. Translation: CASSSRTSGEVKYF. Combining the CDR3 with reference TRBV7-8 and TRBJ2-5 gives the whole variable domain GAGVSQSPRYKVAKRGQDVALRCDPISGHVSLFWYQQALGQGPEFLTYFQNEAQLDKSGLPSDRFFAERPEGSVSTLKIQRTQQEDSAVYLCASSSRTSGEVKYFGPGTRLLVL.

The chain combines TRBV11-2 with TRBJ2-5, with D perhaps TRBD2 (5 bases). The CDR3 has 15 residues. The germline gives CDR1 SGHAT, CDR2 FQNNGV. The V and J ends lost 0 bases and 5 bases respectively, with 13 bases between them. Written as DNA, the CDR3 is TGTGCCAGCAGCTTAGAGTCCTCCGTAGCGGAGACCCAGTACTTC. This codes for CASSLESSVAETQYF.